This passage covers 24 T cell receptor beta chains from one sample sequenced in a study of blood T cell repertoires in COVID-19. Only in-frame clones appear in the TCRdb table, and some are missing; sequencing was by immunoSEQ multiplex PCR. The sample holds some 260,000 clones, about 88% seen once. The material sequenced was peripheral blood. The receptors come from a woman aged 40 to 50 who had recovered from COVID-19.

The chain employs TRBV28 and TRBJ1-2, with D possibly TRBD1 on 5 matching bases. V was pared by 6 bases and J by 0 bases, with 8 bases between. This CDR3 is 13 amino acids long. Germline V gene sequence: CDR1 MDHEN, CDR2 SYDVKM. The CDR3 loop is CASRGGANYGYTF. DNA for the CDR3: TGTGCCAGCAGGGGAGGGGCTAACTATGGCTACACCTTC.

The chain combines TRBV9 with TRBJ2-7; D perhaps matches TRBD1 (7 bases). V was trimmed by 4 bases and J by 2 bases, leaving 10 bases between them. Germline CDR1 is SGDLS and CDR2 is YYNGEE. This CDR3 spans 13 amino acids. DNA of the CDR3: TGTGCCAGCAGCCAGGGGGGAGCCTACGAGCAGTACTTC. This translates into CASSQGGAYEQYF.

J is TRBJ2-1 and V is TRBV29-1; D is possibly TRBD1 (5 bases). V was pared by 7 bases and J by 10 bases, with 11 bases between. Germline CDR1 SQVTM, CDR2 ANQGSEA. CDR3 length: 10 amino acids. The CDR3 here is CSASAGEQFF. The DNA for the CDR3 is TGCAGCGCCAGCGCAGGGGAGCAGTTCTTC.

This clone was counted once. V gene TRBV30 combines with J gene TRBJ2-1, with 9 bases that match TRBD1. Trimming cost V 6 bases and J 9 bases; bases outside gene matches: 12. Per the germline V gene, CDR1 is GTSNPN and CDR2 is SVGIG (reference sequence). The CDR3 consists of 14 residues. DNA for the CDR3: TGTGCCTGCAACCCCGGGACAGGGTCTGGTGAGCAGTTCTTC. Translated: CACNPGTGSGEQFF.

The chain has TRBV14 and TRBJ1-3; 8 bases map to TRBD1. Looked up from germline, CDR1 is SGHDN and CDR2 is FVKESK. J was trimmed by 0 bases and V by 3 bases; bases with no gene match: 7. The CDR3 is 17 amino acids. CDR3: CASSQKTGAYSGNTIYF. The CDR3 nucleotides are TGTGCCAGCAGCCAGAAGACAGGGGCTTACTCTGGAAACACCATATATTTT. Using reference TRBV14 and TRBJ1-3 for the parts outside the CDR3, the full variable domain is EAGVTQFPSHSVIEKGQTVTLRCDPISGHDNLYWYRRVMGKEIKFLLHFVKESKQDESGMPNNRFLAERTGGTYSTLKVQPAELEDSGVYFCASSQKTGAYSGNTIYFGEGSWLTVV.

The chain joins TRBV27 to TRBJ1-4; 9 positions agree with TRBD1. CDR1 is MNHEY, CDR2 SMNVEV, per germline (reference sequence). This CDR3 is 15 amino acids long. Germline trimming cut 7 bases from V and 7 bases from J; bases unmatched to any gene: 10. This CDR3 reads CASTPRTGAREKLFF. CDR3 DNA: TGTGCCAGCACCCCCCGGACAGGGGCGCGTGAAAAACTGTTTTTT.

For the CDR3, the DNA is TGTGCCAGCAGCAGCCGGGACAGGGGCCTGAACACTGAAGCTTTCTTT. It encodes CASSSRDRGLNTEAFF. This rearrangement joins TRBV7-9 to TRBJ1-1; 10 nucleotides align to TRBD1. There are 16 residues in the CDR3. CDR1 SEHNR and CDR2 FQNEAQ come from the germline V gene (reference sequence). J lost 0 bases, V lost 5 bases, and 6 bases had no gene match. Based on the CDR3 plus reference TRBV7-9 and TRBJ1-1, the full variable domain is DTGVSQNPRHKITKRGQNVTFRCDPISEHNRLYWYRQTLGQGPEFLTYFQNEAQLEKSRLLSDRFSAERPKGSFSTLEIQRTEQGDSAMYLCASSSRDRGLNTEAFFGQGTRLTVV.

In DNA form, the CDR3 reads TGCAGTGCGAGTGGGGGGCACGGCACAGATACGCAGTATTTT. Translated: CSASGGHGTDTQYF. This chain links TRBV20-1 with TRBJ2-3; D is tentatively TRBD1 or TRBD2 (6 bases each). Trimming left V 6 bases short and J 1 base short, with 14 bases between. The germline gives CDR1 DFQATT, CDR2 SNEGSKA (reference sequence). CDR3 length: 14 residues.

This rearrangement joins TRBV20-1 to TRBJ1-2, with no clear D. With 7 bases removed from V and 3 bases from J, the gap between germline ends came to 9 bases. Germline V gives CDR1 DFQATT, CDR2 SNEGSKA (reference sequence). CDR3 size: 11 residues. This CDR3 reads CSGRVHYGYTF. CDR3 DNA sequence: TGCAGTGGGCGGGTCCACTATGGCTACACCTTC.

CDR3 DNA: TGTGCCAGCAGCTTAGCCTCAGAGACCCAGTACTTC. It translates to CASSLASETQYF. The J gene is TRBJ2-5, the V gene TRBV7-9; no definite D call. Per germline, CDR1 SEHNR and CDR2 FQNEAQ (reference sequence). Trimming took 0 bases from V and 4 from J, leaving 3 bases between them. The CDR3 is 12 amino acids.

This chain uses TRBV6-5 with TRBJ2-2, with TRBD2 matching 7 bases. From germline, CDR1 is MNHEY and CDR2 SVGAGI. J gave up 4 bases and V 2 bases, and 7 bases lay outside the gene matches. The CDR3 consists of 16 residues. The CDR3 protein is CASSYGGGRSTGELFF. Here the CDR3 DNA reads TGTGCCAGCAGTTACGGCGGGGGTAGGAGCACCGGGGAGCTGTTTTTT.

This clone occurred a few times. The V gene is TRBV19, the J gene TRBJ1-1; D may be TRBD1 (6 bases). The CDR3 is 14 residues long. CDR1 is LNHDA, CDR2 SQIVND, per germline (reference sequence). V shed 1 base and J shed 5 bases, with 11 bases lying between them. CDR3 sequence: CASSIGGQGTEAFF. CDR3 coding DNA: TGTGCCAGTAGTATAGGTGGGCAGGGGACTGAAGCTTTCTTT.

The chain combines TRBV5-4 with TRBJ1-2; D gene uncertain. V gave up 0 bases and J gave up 1 base, with 7 bases separating them. The CDR3 consists of 14 residues. The germline V gene encodes CDR1 SGHNT and CDR2 YYREEE (reference sequence). This CDR3 is CASSLAGINYGYTF. Written as DNA, the CDR3 is TGTGCCAGCAGCTTGGCCGGGATTAACTATGGCTACACCTTC.

This rearrangement joins TRBV5-4 to TRBJ2-3; 10 nucleotides line up with TRBD2. Trimming at V came to 0 bases and at J to 4 bases, leaving 5 bases not matched to a gene. The CDR3 covers 16 residues. Germline V gives CDR1 SGHNT, CDR2 YYREEE (reference sequence). CDR3 amino acids: CASSLVGLAVADTQYF. CDR3 sequence (DNA): TGTGCCAGCAGCTTGGTCGGACTAGCGGTAGCAGATACGCAGTATTTT.

The chain recombines TRBV19 with TRBJ1-2; TRBD1 is a possible D gene (5 bases). The CDR3 totals 15 residues. V dropped 1 base and J dropped 7 bases, with 16 bases sitting between them. Germline V CDR1 and CDR2: LNHDA, SQIVND (reference sequence). The CDR3 coding sequence is TGTGCCAGTAGTATAGCCCCCCGGGGGGGATCTGGCTACACCTTC. Its protein product is CASSIAPRGGSGYTF.

The chain employs TRBV7-6 and TRBJ2-7; 8 bases are a match to TRBD2. This CDR3 spans 16 amino acids. The germline V gene encodes CDR1 SGHVS and CDR2 FNYEAQ. Losses at the gene ends were 1 base for V and 7 bases for J; bases not matched to a gene: 12. In nucleotides, the CDR3 is TGTGCCAGCAGCTTAGGTCCGGGCGGGAGGTATTTGGAGCAGTACTTC. Translating gives CASSLGPGGRYLEQYF.

This chain links TRBV30 with TRBJ2-3; D is unclear. The V end was cut by 0 bases, the J end by 2 bases, with 12 bases between. Germline values: CDR1 GTSNPN, CDR2 SVGIG (reference sequence). This CDR3 comprises 15 residues. CDR3 loop: CAWSVVRYPTDTQYF. In nucleotides, the CDR3 is TGTGCCTGGAGTGTAGTCCGGTATCCCACAGATACGCAGTATTTT.

V usage is TRBV27 and J usage is TRBJ2-7, with TRBD1 as a possible D gene (6 bases). The CDR3 consists of 13 residues. Trimming removed 7 bases at V and 2 bases at J, with 12 bases between. From germline, CDR1 is MNHEY and CDR2 SMNVEV (reference sequence). The CDR3 loop reads CASTGTSAYEQYV. CDR3 nucleotide sequence: TGTGCCAGCACCGGGACAAGCGCCTACGAGCAGTACGTC.

The rearrangement uses TRBV10-3 and TRBJ1-1; D might be TRBD1 (6 bases). V was trimmed by 2 bases and J by 1 base, leaving 20 bases between them. The CDR3 totals 18 residues. Looked up from germline, CDR1 is ENHRY and CDR2 is SYGVKD. CDR3 loop: CAISEHPRMGHQNTEAFF. As DNA, the CDR3 is TGTGCCATCAGTGAGCACCCCAGGATGGGACACCAGAACACTGAAGCTTTCTTT.

This chain joins TRBV19 and TRBJ2-3; 11 nucleotides agree with TRBD2. CDR1 and CDR2 from the germline V gene are LNHDA and SQIVND (reference sequence). With 6 bases clipped from V and 7 bases from J, the junction kept 12 bases outside the gene matches. This CDR3 spans 16 amino acids. CDR3 sequence: CASRPPTSGSMNTQYF. CDR3 DNA sequence: TGTGCCAGTAGACCGCCTACTAGCGGGAGTATGAATACGCAGTATTTT.

There are a few counts of this clone. The J gene is TRBJ2-1, the V gene TRBV3-1 (or the pseudogene TRBV3-2); TRBD2 matches 9 bases. V dropped 4 bases and J dropped 2; count of bases not matched to a gene: 3. Germline lookup yields CDR1 LGHDT and CDR2 YNNKEL (reference sequence). The CDR3 covers 15 residues. The CDR3 DNA reads as TGTGCCAGCAGCCGGAGCGGGAGGACCTACAATGAGCAGTTCTTC. Translation: CASSRSGRTYNEQFF.

The chain recombines TRBV3-1 (or the pseudogene TRBV3-2) with TRBJ2-4; D is ambiguous. From germline, CDR1 is LGHDT and CDR2 YNNKEL (reference sequence). The CDR3 is 14 residues long. The ends were cut back, 1 base at V and 3 bases at J, with 7 bases in the middle. Here the CDR3 DNA reads TGTGCCAGCAGCCAAGGAGTTGACAAAAACATTCAGTACTTC. Protein sequence: CASSQGVDKNIQYF.

This clone was seen only once. This sequence joins TRBV18 and TRBJ1-4, with 10 nucleotides matching TRBD1. This CDR3 region has 15 residues. The germline CDR1 and CDR2 sequences are KGHSH and LQKENI. Unmatched junction bases numbered 3, after V lost 1 base and J lost 7 bases. CDR3 region: CASSPLRTGGEKLFF. CDR3 in DNA: TGTGCCAGCTCACCACTCCGGACAGGGGGTGAAAAACTGTTTTTT.

The genes are TRBV10-2 and TRBJ2-1, with 9 bases identical to TRBD2. The germline V gene encodes CDR1 WSHSY and CDR2 SAAADI. The CDR3 totals 18 residues. The ends lost 0 bases at V and 2 bases at J; junction bases unmatched: 8. The CDR3: CASSESRGIAGAYNEQFF. Here the CDR3 DNA reads TGCGCCAGCAGTGAGTCGAGGGGGATAGCGGGGGCCTACAATGAGCAGTTCTTC.